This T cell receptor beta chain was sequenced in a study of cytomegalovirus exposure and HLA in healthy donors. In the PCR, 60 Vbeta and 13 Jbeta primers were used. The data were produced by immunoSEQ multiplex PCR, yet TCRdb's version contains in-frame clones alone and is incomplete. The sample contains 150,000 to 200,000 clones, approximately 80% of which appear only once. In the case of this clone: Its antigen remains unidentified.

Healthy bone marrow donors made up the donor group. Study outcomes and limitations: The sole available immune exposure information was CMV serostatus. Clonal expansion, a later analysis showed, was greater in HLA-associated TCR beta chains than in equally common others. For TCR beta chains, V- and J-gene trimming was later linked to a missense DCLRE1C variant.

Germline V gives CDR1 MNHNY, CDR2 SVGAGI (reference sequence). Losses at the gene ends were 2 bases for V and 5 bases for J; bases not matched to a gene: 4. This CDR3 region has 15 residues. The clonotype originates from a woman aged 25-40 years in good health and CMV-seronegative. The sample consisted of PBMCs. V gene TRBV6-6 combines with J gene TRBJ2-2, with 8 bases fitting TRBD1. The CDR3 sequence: CASSYRQGNTGELFF. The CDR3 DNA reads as TGTGCCAGCAGTTACCGACAGGGGAATACCGGGGAGCTGTTTTTT.